The sequence of this TCR beta chain was determined in a study of blood T cell repertoires in COVID-19. Libraries were prepared by immunoSEQ multiplex PCR; TCRdb keeps only in-frame clonotypes and omits some of them. The sample contains about 160,000 clones, under 90% of which appear only once. The sequence came from a woman older than 75 with acute or convalescent COVID-19. Sequencing was done on a sample of peripheral blood.

CDR3 nucleotide sequence: TGTGCCAGCTCACCACTCTCCGGGACAGGTTCCTCTGGGGCCAACGTCCTGACTTTC. This codes for CASSPLSGTGSSGANVLTF. V gene TRBV18 combines with J gene TRBJ2-6; 8 nucleotides line up with TRBD1. CDR1 is KGHSH and CDR2 is LQKENI in the germline V gene. CDR3 length equals 19 residues. Unmatched junction bases numbered 8, after V lost 1 base and J lost 0 bases.